The 11 T cell receptor beta chains in this list originate from one sample, sequenced in a study of blood T cell repertoires in COVID-19. Method: immunoSEQ multiplex PCR; TCRdb's copy keeps in-frame clones and lacks some. The table records around 100,000 clones, about 85% of them present only once. Material for sequencing was peripheral blood. The source of these receptors is a man between 40 and 49 years old with acute or convalescent COVID-19.

The gene calls are TRBV28 and TRBJ2-3; 8 nucleotides align to TRBD2. After removal of 3 bases from V and 8 bases from J, the junction contained 7 bases not matched to a gene. Germline V gene sequence: CDR1 MDHEN, CDR2 SYDVKM. The CDR3 is 14 amino acids. CDR3 sequence (DNA): TGTGCCAGCAGTTTCGGGACTAGGGTCGGTACGCAGTATTTT. Encoded protein: CASSFGTRVGTQYF.

This clone was picked up a small number of times. The rearrangement uses TRBV6-5 and TRBJ1-5, with 10 bases identical to TRBD1. CDR1 and CDR2 (germline): MNHEY, SVGAGI. After removal of 0 bases from V and 12 bases from J, the junction contained 8 bases not matched to a gene. The CDR3 sequence is 15 residues long. CDR3 sequence (DNA): TGTGCCAGCAGTTACTCCGGGACAGGGGCAATGCACCAGCATTTT. Translated: CASSYSGTGAMHQHF.

The sample holds a few counts of this clone. The gene calls are TRBV28 and TRBJ1-2, with TRBD1 matching over 7 bases. The germline gives CDR1 MDHEN, CDR2 SYDVKM. This CDR3 contains 14 residues. Trimming cost V 3 bases and J 4 bases; bases outside gene matches: 5. The CDR3 nucleotides are TGTGCCAGCAGTTTGCTACAGGGGAGCTATGGCTACACCTTC. Its translation is CASSLLQGSYGYTF.

For this clone: An end of the junction differs from the germline gene, which may be a read error. The V call is TRBV4-1, the J call TRBJ2-1, with 10 bases identical to TRBD2. This CDR3 contains 14 residues. The germline CDR1 and CDR2 sequences are MGHRA and YSYEKL. The CDR3 coding sequence is TGCGCCAGCAGCCGGACTAGCGGACCGCGTACACTGGTCTTC. This sequence encodes CASSRTSGPRTLVF.

V gene TRBV7-9 combines with J gene TRBJ2-1, with 13 bases lining up with TRBD2. Trimming took 5 bases from V and 8 from J; bases not matched to a gene: 12. In germline, CDR1 is SEHNR, CDR2 FQNEAQ (reference sequence). This CDR3 has 17 residues. The CDR3 region is CASSPTRLAGGPHEQFF. As DNA, the CDR3 is TGTGCCAGCAGCCCCACCCGACTAGCGGGAGGACCACATGAGCAGTTCTTC.

The sample holds one count of this clone. The CDR3 is CAWREWASSTEAFF. In nucleotides, the CDR3 is TGTGCCTGGAGAGAATGGGCGTCCAGCACTGAAGCTTTCTTT. The V and J genes are TRBV30 and TRBJ1-1; D remains ambiguous. Looked up from germline, CDR1 is GTSNPN and CDR2 is SVGIG (reference sequence). Between the trimmed V and J ends, which lost 3 bases and 4 bases, there was a span of 15 bases. This CDR3 region has 14 residues.

The chain carries TRBV19 and TRBJ2-2; D gene uncertain. V was pared by 7 bases and J by 2 bases, with 11 bases between. The CDR3 consists of 14 residues. Germline V CDR1 and CDR2: LNHDA, SQIVND (reference sequence). The CDR3 DNA is TGTGCCAGTAAGGAGCTAGACAACACCGGGGAGCTGTTTTTT. Its translation: CASKELDNTGELFF.

This clone appeared once. The chain couples TRBV11-1 to TRBJ1-1, with 8 nucleotides matching TRBD1. This CDR3 region has 14 residues. Trimming cost V 4 bases and J 5 bases; bases outside gene matches: 6. Germline CDR1 SGHAT, CDR2 FQDESV (reference sequence). The chain's CDR3 is CASSSWTGRTEAFF. The DNA for the CDR3 is TGTGCCAGCAGCTCATGGACAGGGCGGACTGAAGCTTTCTTT.

The chain links TRBV7-6 to TRBJ2-2; D is possibly TRBD1 (5 bases). The CDR3 sequence is 13 residues long. Germline CDR1 SGHVS, CDR2 FNYEAQ. V was pared by 3 bases and J by 6 bases, with 8 bases between. The chain's CDR3 is CASSFQQAGELFF. DNA for the CDR3: TGTGCCAGCAGCTTCCAACAGGCCGGGGAGCTGTTTTTT.

V usage is TRBV7-9 and J usage is TRBJ1-2; 7 bases are a match to TRBD1. The CDR3 sequence is 14 residues long. The junction had 8 bases not matched to a gene; V was cut back by 1 base and J by 9 bases. Looked up from germline, CDR1 is SEHNR and CDR2 is FQNEAQ (reference sequence). Here the CDR3 DNA reads TGTGCCAGCAGCTTAGGTGAAGGGGGCGTGAGCTACACCTTC. Its translation: CASSLGEGGVSYTF.

The chain links TRBV6-5 to TRBJ2-3; weak D call: TRBD2 (6 bases). This CDR3 comprises 16 residues. V was clipped by 0 bases and J by 0 bases, with 10 bases between them. Per the germline V gene, CDR1 is MNHEY and CDR2 is SVGAGI. The CDR3 region has the DNA TGTGCCAGCAGTTACTCGGGACTTACTAGCACAGATACGCAGTATTTT. Protein product: CASSYSGLTSTDTQYF.